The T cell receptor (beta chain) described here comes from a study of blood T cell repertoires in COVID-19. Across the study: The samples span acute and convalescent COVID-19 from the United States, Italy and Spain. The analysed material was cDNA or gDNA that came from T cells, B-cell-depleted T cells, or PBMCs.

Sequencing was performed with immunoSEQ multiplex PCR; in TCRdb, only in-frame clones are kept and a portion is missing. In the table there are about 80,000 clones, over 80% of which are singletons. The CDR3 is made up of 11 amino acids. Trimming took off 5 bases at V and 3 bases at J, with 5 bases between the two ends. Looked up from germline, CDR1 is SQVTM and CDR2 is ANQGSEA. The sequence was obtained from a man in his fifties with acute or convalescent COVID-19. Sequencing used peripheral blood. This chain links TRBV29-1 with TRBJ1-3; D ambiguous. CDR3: CSVYSGNTIYF. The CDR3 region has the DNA TGCAGCGTTTACAGTGGAAACACCATATATTTT.